This TCR beta chain was captured in a study of blood T cell repertoires in COVID-19. Whole-study context: From T cells, B-cell-depleted T cells, or PBMCs came the material, which was cDNA or gDNA.

Produced via immunoSEQ multiplex PCR; TCRdb's table is partial and in-frame only. Among 75,000 to 95,000 clones listed, around 82% were seen once. V lost 0 bases and J lost 4, with 11 bases in between. The CDR3 runs to 15 residues. From germline, CDR1 is MNHEY and CDR2 SVGAGI. The V call is TRBV6-5, the J call TRBJ2-3, with D possibly matching TRBD2 (7 bases). This TCR was sampled from a man between 60 and 75 years old with acute or convalescent COVID-19. Material for sequencing was peripheral blood. CDR3 sequence: CASSYSRGGSDTQYF. The CDR3 DNA reads as TGTGCCAGCAGTTACTCGAGGGGGGGCTCAGATACGCAGTATTTT.